Reported below is one T cell receptor (beta chain). Its antigen is as yet unknown. Data came from immunoSEQ multiplex PCR; TCRdb stores just in-frame clones and leaves some out. The sample lists 65,000 to 85,000 clones; 91% were seen once. This record comes from a study of Tregs in tolerant kidney transplant recipients. Study-level results: Tolerant patients' donor-specific Tregs expanded beyond overall Tregs, suggesting antigen-driven growth. Nucleotide sequences could not be compared across some patients' samples due to primer changes.

The V gene lost 2 bases and the J gene lost 0 bases, with 10 bases spanning the gap. The CDR3 totals 16 residues. CDR1 and CDR2 from the germline V gene are LGHNA and YNFKEQ. Related graft donors supplied nonmyeloablative bone marrow transplants, and mixed chimerism was transient. Unstimulated regulatory T cells (CD4+CD25+CD127-), CD4+CD25- non-regulatory cells, CD4 and CD8 cells were FACS-sorted from thawed PBMCs. The J gene is TRBJ1-4, the V gene TRBV4-2; TRBD1 might be the D (6 bases). The sample in question was CD4+ T cells from blood (PBMCs), obtained 24 months after the transplant. This clonotype originated in a human patient who received a combined kidney and bone marrow transplant. A share of the T cells may be of graft donor origin. This CDR3 reads CASSQSPGATNEKLFF. The CDR3 bases are TGTGCCAGCAGCCAAAGCCCAGGGGCAACTAATGAAAAACTGTTTTTT.